The clone carrying this T cell receptor beta chain has only a few counts. This entry comes from a study of identical twins. V gave up 3 bases and J gave up 7 bases, with 13 bases separating them. Germline V gene lookup returns CDR1 KGHSH and CDR2 LQKENI. This CDR3 contains 14 residues. TCRdb reanalysed the 5' RACE reads using MiXCR and keeps one entry per CDR3 protein. This sample has 1.5 million to 2 million distinct CDR3 sequences, with 25% to 35% found just once. This clonotype was sampled from a newborn girl in good health. The chain employs TRBV18 and TRBJ2-1, with D unresolved. The sequenced sample consisted of cord blood. CDR3 nucleotides: TGTGCCAGCTCACCTCCCCCCACGGGTAATGAGCAGTTCTTC. Protein: CASSPPPTGNEQFF.